This entry is about one T cell receptor beta chain. Two negative PCRs, clearance, or symptom resolution were required of recovered Cohort 3 donors. The V gene's germline CDR1 is MNHEY and CDR2 SMNVEV (reference sequence). Trimming took 1 base from V and 6 from J, leaving 10 bases between them. This CDR3 spans 13 amino acids. The sample originates from a study of blood T cell repertoires in COVID-19. Study-wide context: T cells, B-cell-depleted T cells, or PBMCs provided the cDNA or gDNA that served as material.

TCRdb's table, derived via immunoSEQ multiplex PCR, lists solely in-frame clones and lacks some. The table has a few hundred thousand clones, approximately 80% seen once; the top ten hold roughly 8.7%. The chain carries TRBV27 and TRBJ2-7; D is perhaps TRBD2 (5 bases). This receptor was taken from a man aged 40-55 years who had recovered from COVID-19. The sequencing input was PBMCs or T cells enriched from blood (not recorded which). CDR3 sequence reads: CASSLLPGFEQYF. The CDR3 DNA reads TGTGCCAGCAGTTTATTACCGGGGTTCGAGCAGTACTTC.